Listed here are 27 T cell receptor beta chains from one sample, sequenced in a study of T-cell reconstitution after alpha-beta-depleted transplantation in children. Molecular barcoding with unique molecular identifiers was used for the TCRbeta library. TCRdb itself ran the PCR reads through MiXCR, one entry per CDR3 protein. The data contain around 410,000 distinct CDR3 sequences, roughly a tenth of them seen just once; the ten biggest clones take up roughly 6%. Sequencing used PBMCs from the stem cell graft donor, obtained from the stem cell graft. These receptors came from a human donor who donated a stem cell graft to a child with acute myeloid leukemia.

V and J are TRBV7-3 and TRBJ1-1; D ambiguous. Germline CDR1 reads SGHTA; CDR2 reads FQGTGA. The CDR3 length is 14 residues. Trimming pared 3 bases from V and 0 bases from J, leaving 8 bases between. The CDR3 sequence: CASSLRQVNTEAFF. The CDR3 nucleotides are TGTGCCAGCAGCTTGAGACAAGTGAACACTGAAGCTTTCTTT.

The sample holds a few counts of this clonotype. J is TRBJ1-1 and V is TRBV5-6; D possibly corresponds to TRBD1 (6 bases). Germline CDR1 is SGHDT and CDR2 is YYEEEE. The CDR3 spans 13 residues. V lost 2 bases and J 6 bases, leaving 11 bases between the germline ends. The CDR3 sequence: CASSFTGMAEAFF. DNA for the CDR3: TGTGCCAGCAGCTTTACAGGGATGGCTGAAGCTTTCTTT.

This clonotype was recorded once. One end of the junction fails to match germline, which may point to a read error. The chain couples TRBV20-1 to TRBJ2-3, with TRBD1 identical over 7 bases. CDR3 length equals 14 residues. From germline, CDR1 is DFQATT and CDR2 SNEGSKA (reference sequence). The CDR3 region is CSGIQGRGTDTKYF. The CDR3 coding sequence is TGCAGTGGAATACAGGGAAGGGGGACAGATACGAAGTATTTT.

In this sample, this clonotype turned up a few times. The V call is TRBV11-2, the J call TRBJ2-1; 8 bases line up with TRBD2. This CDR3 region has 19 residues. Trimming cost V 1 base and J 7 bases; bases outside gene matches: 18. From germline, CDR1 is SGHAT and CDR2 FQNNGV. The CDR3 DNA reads TGTGCCAGCAGCTTAGTCGTAGGTAGCGGGAAATCGGTGAGTAATGAGCAGTTCTTC. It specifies CASSLVVGSGKSVSNEQFF.

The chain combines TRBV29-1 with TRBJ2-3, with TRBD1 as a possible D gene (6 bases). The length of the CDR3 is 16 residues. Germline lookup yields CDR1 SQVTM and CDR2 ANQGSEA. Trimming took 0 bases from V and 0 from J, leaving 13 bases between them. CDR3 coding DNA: TGCAGCGTTGAAGATCGTGCAGGGGCGAGCACAGATACGCAGTATTTT. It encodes CSVEDRAGASTDTQYF.

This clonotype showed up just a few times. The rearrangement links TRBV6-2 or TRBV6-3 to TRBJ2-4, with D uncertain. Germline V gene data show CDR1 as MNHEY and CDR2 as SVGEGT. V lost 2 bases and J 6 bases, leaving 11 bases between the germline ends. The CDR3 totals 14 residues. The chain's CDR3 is CASSYGDVGNIQYF. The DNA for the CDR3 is TGTGCCAGCAGTTACGGGGATGTCGGAAACATTCAGTACTTC.

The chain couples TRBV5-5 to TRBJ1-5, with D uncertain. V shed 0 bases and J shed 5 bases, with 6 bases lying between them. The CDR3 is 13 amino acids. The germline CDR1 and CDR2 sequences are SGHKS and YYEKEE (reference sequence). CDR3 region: CASSLDPDQPQHF. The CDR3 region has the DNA TGTGCCAGCAGCTTGGACCCGGATCAGCCCCAGCATTTT.

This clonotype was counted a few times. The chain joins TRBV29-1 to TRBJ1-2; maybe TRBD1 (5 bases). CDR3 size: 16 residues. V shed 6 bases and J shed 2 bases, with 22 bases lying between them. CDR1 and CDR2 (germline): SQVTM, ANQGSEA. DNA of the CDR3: TGCAGCGTCCCTCATACCGGGACGTCCGGGAACTATGGCTACACCTTC. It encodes CSVPHTGTSGNYGYTF.

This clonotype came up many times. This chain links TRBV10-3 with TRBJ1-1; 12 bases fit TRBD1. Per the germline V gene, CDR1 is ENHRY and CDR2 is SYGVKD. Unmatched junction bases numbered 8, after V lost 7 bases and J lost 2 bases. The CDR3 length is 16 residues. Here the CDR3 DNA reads TGTGCCATCAAACCGGGACAGGGGGCTGGAAACACTGAAGCTTTCTTT. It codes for CAIKPGQGAGNTEAFF.

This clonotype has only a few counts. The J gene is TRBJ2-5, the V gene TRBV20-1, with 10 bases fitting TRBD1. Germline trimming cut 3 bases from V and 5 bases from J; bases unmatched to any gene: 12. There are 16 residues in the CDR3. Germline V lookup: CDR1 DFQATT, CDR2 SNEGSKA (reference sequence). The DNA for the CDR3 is TGCAGTGCTAGTAGTTTGTCTCGGGACAGGGGTGAGACCCAGTACTTC. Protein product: CSASSLSRDRGETQYF.

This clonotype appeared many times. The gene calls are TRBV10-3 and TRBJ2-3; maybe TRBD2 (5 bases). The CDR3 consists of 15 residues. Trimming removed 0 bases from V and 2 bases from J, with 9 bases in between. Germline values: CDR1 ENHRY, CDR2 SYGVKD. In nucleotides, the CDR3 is TGTGCCATCAGTGAGTCTGGACGGGACACAGATACGCAGTATTTT. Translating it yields CAISESGRDTDTQYF.

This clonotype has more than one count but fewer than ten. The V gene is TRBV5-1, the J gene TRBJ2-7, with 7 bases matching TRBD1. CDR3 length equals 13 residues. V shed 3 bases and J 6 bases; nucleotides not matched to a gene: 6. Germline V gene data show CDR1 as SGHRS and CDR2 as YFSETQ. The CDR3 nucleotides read TGCGCCAGCAGCTCGACAGGGTCGGGCGAGCAGTACGTC. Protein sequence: CASSSTGSGEQYV.

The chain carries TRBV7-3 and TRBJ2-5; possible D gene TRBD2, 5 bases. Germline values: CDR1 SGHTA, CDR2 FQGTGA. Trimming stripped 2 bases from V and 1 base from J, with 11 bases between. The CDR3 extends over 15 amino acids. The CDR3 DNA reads TGTGCCAGCAGCTTACGCGGGCGGGTCCAAGAGACCCAGTACTTC. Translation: CASSLRGRVQETQYF.

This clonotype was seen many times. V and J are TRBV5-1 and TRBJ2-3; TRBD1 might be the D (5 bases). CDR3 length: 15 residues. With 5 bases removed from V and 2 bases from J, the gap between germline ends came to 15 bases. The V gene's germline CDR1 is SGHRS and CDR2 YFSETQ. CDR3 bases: TGCGCCAGCAGTCCTAGGGGCTATGACACAGATACGCAGTATTTT. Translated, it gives CASSPRGYDTDTQYF.

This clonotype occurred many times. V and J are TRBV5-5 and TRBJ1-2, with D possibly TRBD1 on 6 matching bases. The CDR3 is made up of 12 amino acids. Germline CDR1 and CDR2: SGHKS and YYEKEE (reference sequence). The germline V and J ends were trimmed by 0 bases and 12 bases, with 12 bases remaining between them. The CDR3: CASSLAPGVNTF. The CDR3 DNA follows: TGTGCCAGCAGCTTGGCCCCAGGGGTGAACACCTTC.

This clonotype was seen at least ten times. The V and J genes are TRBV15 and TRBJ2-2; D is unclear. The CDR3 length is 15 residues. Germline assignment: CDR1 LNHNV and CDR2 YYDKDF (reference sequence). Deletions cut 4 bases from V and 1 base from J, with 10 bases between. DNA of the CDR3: TGTGCCACCAGCATACTGTTGGGGAACACCGGGGAGCTGTTTTTT. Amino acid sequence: CATSILLGNTGELFF.

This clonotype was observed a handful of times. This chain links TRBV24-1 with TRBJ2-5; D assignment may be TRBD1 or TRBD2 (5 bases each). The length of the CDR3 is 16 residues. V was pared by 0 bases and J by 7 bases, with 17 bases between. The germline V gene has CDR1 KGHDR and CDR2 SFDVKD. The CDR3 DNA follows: TGTGCCACCAGTGATTTGCAACTAGGGACCCTCTGGACCCAGTACTTC. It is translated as CATSDLQLGTLWTQYF.

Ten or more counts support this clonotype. CDR3 nucleotide sequence: TGTGCCAGCAGTTTAGGGCCGGGACAGGGAAATCAGCCCCAGCATTTT. Amino acids: CASSLGPGQGNQPQHF. The chain employs TRBV12-3 or TRBV12-4 and TRBJ1-5; 9 bases agree with TRBD1. This CDR3 is 16 amino acids long. The V and J ends lost 1 base and 4 bases, in that order; junction bases with no gene match: 5.

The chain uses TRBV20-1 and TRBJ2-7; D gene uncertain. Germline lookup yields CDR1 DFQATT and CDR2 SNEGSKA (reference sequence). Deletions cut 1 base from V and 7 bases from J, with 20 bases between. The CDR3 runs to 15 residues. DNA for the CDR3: TGCAGTGCTAGAGCGGGTTTGCGAGATCTGCAGGAGCAGTACTTC. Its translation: CSARAGLRDLQEQYF.

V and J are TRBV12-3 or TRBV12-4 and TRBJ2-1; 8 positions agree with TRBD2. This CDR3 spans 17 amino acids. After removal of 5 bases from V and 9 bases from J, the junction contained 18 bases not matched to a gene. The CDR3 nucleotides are TGTGCCAGCAGTCCTACTGGCCGGGAGGGCCGGTTTAGTGAGCAGTTCTTC. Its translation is CASSPTGREGRFSEQFF.

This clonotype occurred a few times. CDR3 nucleotide sequence: TGTGCCAGCTCGGGGGCCCTAACAACTAATGAAAAACTGTTTTTT. This sequence encodes CASSGALTTNEKLFF. The chain carries TRBV18 and TRBJ1-4; tentatively, D is TRBD1 (6 bases). Trimming pared 6 bases from V and 0 bases from J, leaving 11 bases between. Per the germline V gene, CDR1 is KGHSH and CDR2 is LQKENI. The CDR3 is made up of 15 amino acids.

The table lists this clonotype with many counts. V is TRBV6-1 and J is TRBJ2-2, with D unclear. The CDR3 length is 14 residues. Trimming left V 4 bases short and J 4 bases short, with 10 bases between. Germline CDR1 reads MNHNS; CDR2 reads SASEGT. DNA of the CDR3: TGTGCCAGCAGTGGAGCGCGTAGCACCGGGGAGCTGTTTTTT. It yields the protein CASSGARSTGELFF.

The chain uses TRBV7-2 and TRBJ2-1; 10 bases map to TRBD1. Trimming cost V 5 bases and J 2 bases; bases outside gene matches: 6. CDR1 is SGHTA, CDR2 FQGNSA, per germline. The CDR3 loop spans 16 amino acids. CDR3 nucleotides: TGTGCCAGCAGCCTAGGAGGGACAGGGGCCTACAATGAGCAGTTCTTC. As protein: CASSLGGTGAYNEQFF.

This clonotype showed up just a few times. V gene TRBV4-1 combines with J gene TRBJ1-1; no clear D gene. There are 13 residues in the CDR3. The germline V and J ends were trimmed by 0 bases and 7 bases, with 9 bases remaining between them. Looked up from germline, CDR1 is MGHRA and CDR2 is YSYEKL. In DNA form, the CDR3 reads TGCGCCAGCAGCCAAGATAGGGCTTTTGAAGCTTTCTTT. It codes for CASSQDRAFEAFF.

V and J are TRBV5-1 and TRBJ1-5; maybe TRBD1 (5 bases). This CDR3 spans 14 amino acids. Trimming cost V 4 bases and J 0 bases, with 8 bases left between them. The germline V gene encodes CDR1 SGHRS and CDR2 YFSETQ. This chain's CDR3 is CASSPDNSNQPQHF. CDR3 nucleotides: TGCGCCAGCAGCCCGGACAATAGCAATCAGCCCCAGCATTTT.

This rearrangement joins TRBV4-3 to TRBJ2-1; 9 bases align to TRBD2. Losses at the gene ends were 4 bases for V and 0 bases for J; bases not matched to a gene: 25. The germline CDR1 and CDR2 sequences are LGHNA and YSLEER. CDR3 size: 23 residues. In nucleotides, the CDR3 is TGCGCCAGCAGCCGTGATTGGATTGCGGGGGGGCCCGGAGGGAAATTCTCCTACAATGAGCAGTTCTTC. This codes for CASSRDWIAGGPGGKFSYNEQFF.

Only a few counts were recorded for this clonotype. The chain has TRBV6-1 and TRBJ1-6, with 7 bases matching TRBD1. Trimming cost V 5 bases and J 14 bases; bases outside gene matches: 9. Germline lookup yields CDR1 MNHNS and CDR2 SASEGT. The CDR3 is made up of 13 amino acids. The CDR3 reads CASSPTGTVSLHF. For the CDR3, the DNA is TGTGCCAGCAGTCCGACCGGGACAGTGTCCCTCCACTTT.